This T cell receptor beta chain was identified during a study of T cells in Graves' hyperthyroidism and ophthalmopathy. At least ten counts were recorded for this clonotype. In patients aged 18 to 65, hyperthyroidism was newly diagnosed, with duration under 2 months. Researchers took RNA transcripts and amplified the TCR beta CDR3 regions from them. Primed by the HTBI set, a first-round RT-PCR was run on the TCR CDR3. TCRdb redid the calling of the multiplex PCR reads with MiXCR, one entry per CDR3 protein. The sample records some 700,000 distinct CDR3 sequences, 15% to 20% being singletons. Sequencing was done on a sample of blood. The sequence derives from a man aged 50-59 years with Graves' hyperthyroidism.

DNA of the CDR3: TGTGCCAGCAGGTTGGACGAAATAGACGGCTACACCTTC. Protein product: CASRLDEIDGYTF. The chain links TRBV28 to TRBJ1-2; D remains unclear. Germline V gene data show CDR1 as MDHEN and CDR2 as SYDVKM. Trimming pared 6 bases from V and 8 bases from J, leaving 16 bases between. CDR3 length: 13 residues.